The entry that follows covers one TCR beta chain sequence. Libraries were prepared by immunoSEQ multiplex PCR; TCRdb keeps only in-frame clonotypes and omits some of them. The table records about 100,000 clones, around nine tenths of them present only once. This specimen belongs to a study of blood T cell repertoires in COVID-19. Germline loops: CDR1 SGDLS, CDR2 YYNGEE. The V end was cut by 2 bases, the J end by 0 bases, with 8 bases between. The CDR3 runs 14 residues. This chain joins TRBV9 and TRBJ1-1; D remains unclear. The clonotype was recovered from a woman of 80 years or more with acute or convalescent COVID-19. Sequenced: peripheral blood. The CDR3 DNA is TGTGCCAGCAGCGTTGGCAGAATGAACACTGAAGCTTTCTTT. Encoded protein: CASSVGRMNTEAFF.